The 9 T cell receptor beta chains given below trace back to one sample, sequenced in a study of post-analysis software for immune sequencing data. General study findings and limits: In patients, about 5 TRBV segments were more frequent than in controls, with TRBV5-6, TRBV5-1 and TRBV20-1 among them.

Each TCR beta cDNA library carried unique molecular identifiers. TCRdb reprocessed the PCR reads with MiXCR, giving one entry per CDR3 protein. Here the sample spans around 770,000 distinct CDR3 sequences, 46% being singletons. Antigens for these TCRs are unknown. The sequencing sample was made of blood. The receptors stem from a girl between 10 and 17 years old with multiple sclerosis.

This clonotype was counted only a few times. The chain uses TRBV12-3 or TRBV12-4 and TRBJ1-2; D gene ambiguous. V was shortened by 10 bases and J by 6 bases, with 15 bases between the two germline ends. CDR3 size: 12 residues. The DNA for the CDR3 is TGTGCCACCACATGGGGATTAAATGGCTACACCTTC. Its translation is CATTWGLNGYTF.

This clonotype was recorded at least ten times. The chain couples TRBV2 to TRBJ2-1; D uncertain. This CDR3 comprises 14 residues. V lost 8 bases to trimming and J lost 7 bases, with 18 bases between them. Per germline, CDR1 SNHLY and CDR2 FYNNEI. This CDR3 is CASLADGRANEQFF. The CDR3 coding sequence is TGTGCCAGCCTTGCGGACGGCCGGGCGAATGAGCAGTTCTTC. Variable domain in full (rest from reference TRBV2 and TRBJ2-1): EPEVTQTPSHQVTQMGQEVILRCVPISNHLYFYWYRQILGQKVEFLVSFYNNEISEKSEIFDDQFSVERPDGSNFTLKIRSTKLEDSAMYFCASLADGRANEQFFGPGTRLTVL.

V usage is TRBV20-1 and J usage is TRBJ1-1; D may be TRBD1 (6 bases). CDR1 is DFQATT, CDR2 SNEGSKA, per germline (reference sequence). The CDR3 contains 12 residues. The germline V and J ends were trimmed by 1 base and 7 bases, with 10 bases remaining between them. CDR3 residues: CSARAGTLEAFF. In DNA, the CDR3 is TGCAGTGCTAGAGCCGGGACACTTGAAGCTTTCTTT.

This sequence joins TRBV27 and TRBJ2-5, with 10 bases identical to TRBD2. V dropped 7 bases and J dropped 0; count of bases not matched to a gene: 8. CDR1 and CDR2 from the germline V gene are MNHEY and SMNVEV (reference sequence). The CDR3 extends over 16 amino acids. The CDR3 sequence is CASTSGRVMYQETQYF. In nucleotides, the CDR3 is TGTGCCAGCACCAGCGGGAGGGTTATGTACCAAGAGACCCAGTACTTC.

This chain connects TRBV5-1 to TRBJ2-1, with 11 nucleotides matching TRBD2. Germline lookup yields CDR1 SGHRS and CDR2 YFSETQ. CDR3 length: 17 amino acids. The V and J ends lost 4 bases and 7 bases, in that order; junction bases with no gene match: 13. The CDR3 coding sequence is TGCGCCAGCAGCACCGGACTAGCGGGTGTTGGTGAGAATGAGCAGTTCTTC. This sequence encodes CASSTGLAGVGENEQFF.

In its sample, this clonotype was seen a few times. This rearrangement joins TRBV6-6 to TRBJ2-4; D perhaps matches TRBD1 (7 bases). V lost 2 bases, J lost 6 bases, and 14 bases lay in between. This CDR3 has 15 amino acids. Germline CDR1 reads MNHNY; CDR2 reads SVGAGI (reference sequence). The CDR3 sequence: CASSYVGQGGNIQYF. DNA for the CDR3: TGTGCCAGCAGTTACGTCGGGCAGGGGGGAAACATTCAGTACTTC.

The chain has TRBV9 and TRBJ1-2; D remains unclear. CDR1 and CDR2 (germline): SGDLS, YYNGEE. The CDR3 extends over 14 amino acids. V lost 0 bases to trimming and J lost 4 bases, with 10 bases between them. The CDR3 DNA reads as TGTGCCAGCAGCGTAGGGAGTTTCCTCTATGGCTACACCTTC. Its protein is CASSVGSFLYGYTF.

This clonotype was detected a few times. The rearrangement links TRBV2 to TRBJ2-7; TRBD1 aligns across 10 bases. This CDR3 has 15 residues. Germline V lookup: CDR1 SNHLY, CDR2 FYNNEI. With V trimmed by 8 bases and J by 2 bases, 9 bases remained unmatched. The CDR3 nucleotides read TGTGCCAGCCTCGCGGGGACAGGGGACACCTACGAGCAGTACTTC. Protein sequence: CASLAGTGDTYEQYF.

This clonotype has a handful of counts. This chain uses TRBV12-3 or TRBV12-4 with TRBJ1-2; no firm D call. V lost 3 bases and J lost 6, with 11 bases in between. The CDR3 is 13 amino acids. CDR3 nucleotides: TGTGCCAGCAGTTTGAGGGATTCGAATGGCTACACCTTC. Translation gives CASSLRDSNGYTF.